These T cell receptor beta chains were read from a single sample in a study of shared clonotypes between healthy human individuals. Here immunoSEQ multiplex PCR was the method, and the copy in TCRdb shows in-frame clones only, minus some. The sample consists of 560,000 or so clones, about 95% of them appearing once. The sample was naive CD8+ T cells sorted from blood. The source is a woman aged 25 to 39 in good health. CDR3s include the opening cysteine and the closing phenylalanine or tryptophan. Each record gives: J gene, V gene, D gene, clone size, CDR3 protein, CDR3 DNA. A D gene is named only where the DNA matches it firmly. A clone size is listed for some rows: how often the clone was seen (once, few, many), or a class if it is expanded.

J: TRBJ2-3; V: TRBV2; D: .; size: .; CDR3: CASSLERVLATDTQYF; DNA: TGTGCCAGCAGTCTTGAACGGGTTCTAGCTACAGATACGCAGTATTTT
J: TRBJ2-5; V: TRBV6-5; D: .; size: .; CDR3: CASTISPGRETQYF; DNA: TGTGCCAGCACTATCTCCCCCGGAAGGGAGACCCAGTACTTC
J: TRBJ2-2; V: TRBV7-9; D: TRBD1; size: .; CDR3: CASSSPLQPGQGNTGELFF; DNA: TGTGCCAGCAGCTCCCCCCTGCAGCCGGGACAGGGGAACACCGGGGAGCTGTTTTTT
J: TRBJ1-3; V: TRBV2; D: TRBD1; size: .; CDR3: CASRERTGDGNTIYF; DNA: TGTGCCAGCAGGGAGAGGACAGGCGATGGAAACACCATATATTTT
J: TRBJ2-5; V: TRBV7-9; D: .; size: .; CDR3: CASSGTRGEETQYF; DNA: TGTGCCAGCAGCGGTACTAGGGGGGAAGAGACCCAGTACTTC
J: TRBJ2-7; V: TRBV27; D: TRBD2; size: .; CDR3: CASSLLAGAYEQYF; DNA: TGTGCCAGCAGTTTATTAGCGGGAGCCTACGAGCAGTACTTC
J: TRBJ1-2; V: TRBV7-9; D: TRBD1; size: .; CDR3: CASRGQGPLSSGYTF; DNA: TGTGCCAGCAGGGGACAGGGCCCTTTGTCTAGTGGCTACACCTTC
J: TRBJ2-1; V: TRBV28; D: .; size: once; CDR3: CASSPRASFYNEQFF; DNA: TGTGCCAGCAGTCCCCGGGCTAGCTTTTACAATGAGCAGTTCTTC
J: TRBJ2-1; V: TRBV4-1; D: TRBD1; size: once; CDR3: CASSQDHRTGGYSWSYNEQFF; DNA: TGCGCCAGCAGCCAAGATCATAGGACAGGGGGCTATTCGTGGTCCTACAATGAGCAGTTCTTC
J: TRBJ2-7; V: TRBV7-3; D: TRBD1; size: .; CDR3: CASSLYTGGDEQYF; DNA: TGTGCCAGCAGCTTGTATACAGGGGGTGACGAGCAGTACTTC
J: TRBJ2-1; V: TRBV6-5; D: TRBD2; size: once; CDR3: CASSRILAGAIEQFF; DNA: TGTGCCAGCAGCCGAATTCTAGCGGGAGCGATAGAGCAGTTCTTC
J: TRBJ2-1; V: TRBV6-5; D: .; size: .; CDR3: CASSEGVMNEQFF; DNA: TGTGCCAGCTCGGAGGGGGTCATGAATGAGCAGTTCTTC
J: TRBJ2-1; V: TRBV30; D: .; size: .; CDR3: CAWGTGDPYNEQFF; DNA: TGTGCCTGGGGGACTGGCGATCCCTACAATGAGCAGTTCTTC
J: TRBJ2-3; V: TRBV7-9; D: TRBD2; size: once; CDR3: CASSSSLAGVIDTQYF; DNA: TGTGCCAGCAGCTCGTCACTAGCGGGAGTAATAGATACGCAGTATTTT
J: TRBJ2-1; V: TRBV29-1; D: .; size: .; CDR3: CSVEDGNSEHNEQFF; DNA: TGCAGCGTTGAAGATGGAAATAGCGAACACAATGAGCAGTTCTTC
J: TRBJ1-1; V: TRBV19; D: .; size: .; CDR3: CASTGGNTEAFF; DNA: TGTGCCAGTACGGGGGGGAACACTGAAGCTTTCTTT
J: TRBJ2-7; V: TRBV5-6; D: .; size: .; CDR3: CASSLGGSPYEQYF; DNA: TGTGCCAGCAGCTTGGGAGGCTCCCCCTACGAGCAGTACTTC
J: TRBJ1-2; V: TRBV5-6; D: TRBD1; size: .; CDR3: CASSLGPDRGGGYTF; DNA: TGTGCCAGCAGCTTGGGACCGGACAGGGGGGGCGGCTACACCTTC
J: TRBJ2-1; V: TRBV29-1; D: TRBD2; size: once; CDR3: CSVSGLAGGHLYNEQFF; DNA: TGCAGCGTTTCCGGACTAGCGGGAGGCCACCTCTACAATGAGCAGTTCTTC
J: TRBJ1-1; V: TRBV19; D: .; size: .; CDR3: CASSLGRESTEAFF; DNA: TGTGCCAGTAGTCTAGGACGGGAGAGTACTGAAGCTTTCTTT
J: TRBJ1-1; V: TRBV4-1; D: TRBD1; size: once; CDR3: CASSQGTGGFTEAFF; DNA: TGCGCCAGCAGCCAAGGGACAGGGGGCTTCACTGAAGCTTTCTTT
J: TRBJ1-5; V: TRBV19; D: .; size: .; CDR3: CASRSVLFNQPQHF; DNA: TGTGCCAGTAGATCAGTACTTTTTAATCAGCCCCAGCATTTT
J: TRBJ1-2; V: TRBV2; D: .; size: .; CDR3: CASSVSAGIGGGYGYTF; DNA: TGTGCCAGCAGTGTATCGGCAGGGATAGGAGGAGGCTATGGCTACACCTTC
J: TRBJ2-7; V: TRBV9; D: .; size: .; CDR3: CASSVGHEQYF; DNA: TGTGCCAGCAGCGTAGGCCACGAGCAGTACTTC
J: TRBJ2-2; V: TRBV9; D: TRBD2; size: .; CDR3: CASSPRTSGRGTGELFF; DNA: TGTGCCAGCAGCCCCCGGACTAGCGGGAGGGGTACCGGGGAGCTGTTTTTT
J: TRBJ2-2; V: TRBV2; D: .; size: .; CDR3: CASVRGTGELFF; DNA: TGTGCCAGCGTTAGGGGCACCGGGGAGCTGTTTTTT
J: TRBJ2-7; V: TRBV2; D: TRBD2; size: .; CDR3: CASSPGLAGAPYEQYF; DNA: TGTGCCAGCAGCCCCGGACTAGCGGGGGCCCCCTACGAGCAGTACTTC
J: TRBJ2-7; V: TRBV11-2; D: .; size: .; CDR3: CASSLPGQTLYEQYF; DNA: TGTGCCAGCAGCTTACCGGGACAAACTCTTTACGAGCAGTACTTC
J: TRBJ1-1; V: TRBV18; D: TRBD1; size: .; CDR3: CASSLGRDRGTTEAFF; DNA: TGTGCCAGCTCACTTGGCAGGGACAGGGGGACGACTGAAGCTTTCTTT
J: TRBJ2-7; V: TRBV10-3; D: TRBD2; size: .; CDR3: CAISDWREGRYEQYF; DNA: TGTGCCATCAGTGATTGGCGGGAGGGCCGATACGAGCAGTACTTC
J: TRBJ1-2; V: TRBV11-2; D: .; size: once; CDR3: CASSSSGVSYTF; DNA: TGTGCCAGCAGCTCCTCAGGGGTTAGCTACACCTTC
J: TRBJ2-5; V: TRBV27; D: .; size: .; CDR3: CASSFRPNVDQYF; DNA: TGTGCCAGCAGTTTCCGACCAAATGTGGACCAGTACTTC
J: TRBJ1-2; V: TRBV7-9; D: .; size: .; CDR3: CATDTTVPGYTF; DNA: TGTGCCACCGACACTACAGTTCCTGGCTACACCTTC
J: TRBJ2-7; V: TRBV27; D: .; size: .; CDR3: CASSLNRDRPSGEQYF; DNA: TGTGCCAGCAGTTTAAATCGGGACCGGCCCTCGGGCGAGCAGTACTTC
J: TRBJ2-1; V: TRBV4-2; D: .; size: .; CDR3: CASSQVHLSGSYNEQFF; DNA: TGTGCCAGCAGCCAAGTTCACTTAAGCGGCTCCTACAATGAGCAGTTCTTC
J: TRBJ2-1; V: TRBV27; D: .; size: .; CDR3: CASSPGNYNEQFF; DNA: TGTGCCAGCAGTCCGGGAAATTACAATGAGCAGTTCTTC
J: TRBJ2-7; V: TRBV2; D: TRBD2; size: .; CDR3: CASSELAGRYEQYF; DNA: TGTGCCAGCAGTGAATTAGCGGGGCGCTACGAGCAGTACTTC
J: TRBJ2-7; V: TRBV19; D: .; size: .; CDR3: CATSTGIGYEQYF; DNA: TGTGCCACCTCAACAGGGATCGGCTACGAGCAGTACTTC
J: TRBJ2-7; V: TRBV20-1; D: .; size: .; CDR3: CSAKWGYEQYF; DNA: TGCAGTGCAAAGTGGGGTTACGAGCAGTACTTC
J: TRBJ2-3; V: TRBV9; D: .; size: .; CDR3: CASSPGGADTQYF; DNA: TGTGCCAGCAGCCCCGGGGGTGCAGATACGCAGTATTTT
J: TRBJ2-7; V: TRBV7-8; D: TRBD2; size: .; CDR3: CASTVGLAGVGTYEQYF; DNA: TGTGCCAGCACCGTCGGACTAGCGGGAGTTGGGACCTACGAGCAGTACTTC
J: TRBJ2-3; V: TRBV4-1; D: TRBD1; size: .; CDR3: CASSQWTGSDTQYF; DNA: TGCGCCAGCAGCCAATGGACAGGGTCAGATACGCAGTATTTT
J: TRBJ2-1; V: TRBV10-1; D: TRBD1; size: .; CDR3: CASSETGGRYNEQFF; DNA: TGCGCCAGCAGTGAAACAGGGGGTCGCTACAATGAGCAGTTCTTC
J: TRBJ2-1; V: TRBV14; D: TRBD2; size: .; CDR3: CASSHSGNRYNEQFF; DNA: TGTGCCAGCAGCCATAGCGGGAACCGTTACAATGAGCAGTTCTTC
J: TRBJ1-1; V: TRBV27; D: .; size: once; CDR3: CASSSFSGGKAFF; DNA: TGTGCCAGCAGTTCGTTTTCGGGAGGGAAGGCTTTCTTT